These T cell receptor beta chains were read from a single sample in a study of T cell responses to AZD1222 COVID-19 vaccine. The data were produced by immunoSEQ multiplex PCR, yet TCRdb's version contains in-frame clones alone and is incomplete. The sample has tens of thousands of clones; about three quarters are singletons. The sample in question was peripheral blood, obtained on day 0 of AZD1222 vaccination. These receptors originate from an adult in good health. Each CDR3 is given with its conserved first and last residue. Fields, in order: V gene, D gene, J gene, clone size, CDR3 protein, CDR3 DNA. The D gene is left open where the match is weak. A row's size may be missing; if present it is once, few, many or a size class.

V gene: TRBV28; D gene: .; J gene: TRBJ1-4; clone size: few; CDR3 protein: CASGALRGTNEKLFF; CDR3 DNA: TGTGCCAGCGGAGCCCTCAGGGGAACTAATGAAAAACTGTTTTTT
V gene: TRBV7-2; D gene: .; J gene: TRBJ2-1; clone size: .; CDR3 protein: CASSYNRDLPYNEQFF; CDR3 DNA: TGTGCCAGCAGCTACAACAGGGATTTACCTTACAATGAGCAGTTCTTC
V gene: TRBV3-1/TRBV3-2; D gene: TRBD2; J gene: TRBJ2-4; clone size: .; CDR3 protein: CASSRGLAGGPAKNIQYF; CDR3 DNA: TGTGCCAGCAGCCGGGGACTAGCGGGGGGGCCAGCCAAAAACATTCAGTACTTC
V gene: TRBV3-1/TRBV3-2; D gene: .; J gene: TRBJ2-3; clone size: .; CDR3 protein: CASSHPGTGGVLYTDTQYF; CDR3 DNA: TGTGCCAGCAGCCACCCAGGTACGGGGGGCGTCCTATACACAGATACGCAGTATTTT
V gene: TRBV6-5; D gene: .; J gene: TRBJ1-5; clone size: .; CDR3 protein: CASRYGQNQPQHF; CDR3 DNA: TGTGCCAGTCGGTATGGACAAAATCAGCCCCAGCATTTT
V gene: TRBV19; D gene: TRBD2; J gene: TRBJ2-7; clone size: .; CDR3 protein: CASSIGTSRGDEQYF; CDR3 DNA: TGTGCCAGTAGTATTGGGACTAGCAGAGGAGACGAGCAGTACTTC
V gene: TRBV9; D gene: .; J gene: TRBJ2-7; clone size: few; CDR3 protein: CASSVGRASYEQYF; CDR3 DNA: TGTGCCAGCAGCGTAGGCAGGGCCTCCTACGAGCAGTACTTC
V gene: TRBV6-5; D gene: .; J gene: TRBJ2-3; clone size: .; CDR3 protein: CASSYDSGVMTDTQYF; CDR3 DNA: TGTGCCAGCAGTTACGATTCTGGGGTAATGACAGATACGCAGTATTTT
V gene: TRBV5-1; D gene: .; J gene: TRBJ1-5; clone size: .; CDR3 protein: CASSLDSNQPQHF; CDR3 DNA: TGCGCCAGCAGCTTGGACAGCAATCAGCCCCAGCATTTT
V gene: TRBV27; D gene: TRBD1; J gene: TRBJ2-1; clone size: few; CDR3 protein: CASSMDRGLGSYNEQFF; CDR3 DNA: TGTGCCAGCAGTATGGACAGGGGGCTTGGGTCCTACAATGAGCAGTTCTTC
V gene: TRBV18; D gene: TRBD1; J gene: TRBJ1-2; clone size: .; CDR3 protein: CASSPPSTGVYGYTF; CDR3 DNA: TGTGCCAGCTCACCACCTTCTACAGGGGTATATGGCTACACCTTC
V gene: TRBV13; D gene: .; J gene: TRBJ1-2; clone size: .; CDR3 protein: CASSSPGVSGGYTF; CDR3 DNA: TGTGCCAGCAGCTCCCCCGGGGTTTCCGGGGGCTACACCTTC
V gene: TRBV4-1; D gene: TRBD1; J gene: TRBJ1-1; clone size: .; CDR3 protein: CASSQPWTGHYVNTEAFF; CDR3 DNA: TGCGCCAGCAGCCAGCCCTGGACAGGGCATTACGTTAACACTGAAGCTTTCTTT
V gene: TRBV7-2; D gene: TRBD1; J gene: TRBJ1-2; clone size: once; CDR3 protein: CASSPGTGVGYTF; CDR3 DNA: TGTGCCAGCAGCCCCGGGACAGGGGTTGGCTACACCTTC
V gene: TRBV7-9; D gene: TRBD1; J gene: TRBJ2-7; clone size: .; CDR3 protein: CASSFLDGTGGEQYF; CDR3 DNA: TGTGCCAGCAGCTTCTTGGATGGGACAGGGGGCGAGCAGTACTTC
V gene: TRBV30; D gene: .; J gene: TRBJ1-2; clone size: few; CDR3 protein: CAWSRDRAFNYGYTF; CDR3 DNA: TGTGCCTGGAGTCGGGACCGCGCTTTCAACTATGGCTACACCTTC
V gene: TRBV11-2; D gene: TRBD2; J gene: TRBJ2-5; clone size: .; CDR3 protein: CASSKSGLAGAAQYF; CDR3 DNA: TGTGCCAGCAGCAAGTCAGGACTAGCGGGGGCAGCCCAGTACTTC
V gene: TRBV11-3; D gene: .; J gene: TRBJ2-2; clone size: few; CDR3 protein: CASSLDSNTGELFF; CDR3 DNA: TGTGCCAGCAGCTTAGATTCGAACACCGGGGAGCTGTTTTTT
V gene: TRBV4-3; D gene: TRBD2; J gene: TRBJ2-2; clone size: .; CDR3 protein: CASSQDGLAGGPGELFF; CDR3 DNA: TGCGCCAGCAGCCAAGATGGGCTAGCGGGGGGGCCCGGGGAGCTGTTTTTT
V gene: TRBV28; D gene: TRBD1; J gene: TRBJ2-7; clone size: few; CDR3 protein: CASLDRGSEQYF; CDR3 DNA: TGTGCCAGCCTTGACAGGGGCTCCGAGCAGTACTTC